One and the same sample provided the 15 T cell receptor beta chains below, sequenced in a study of graft-versus-host responses after intestinal transplantation. The assay was immunoSEQ multiplex PCR, and TCRdb's table has in-frame clones only and misses some. The profile shows around 120,000 clones, 80% to 95% of them singletons. Their antigen targets remain unknown. Sequencing used unstimulated CD4+ T cells sorted from spleen or lymph node cells, obtained before intestinal transplant. All receptors derive from a human donor who received an intestinal transplant.

The chain links TRBV18 to TRBJ2-2; perhaps TRBD1 as D (6 bases). Germline V gene lookup returns CDR1 KGHSH and CDR2 LQKENI. The germline V and J ends were trimmed by 6 bases and 2 bases, with 10 bases remaining between them. The CDR3 loop spans 14 amino acids. CDR3: CASSGQRNTGELFF. In DNA, the CDR3 is TGTGCCAGCTCCGGACAGAGAAACACCGGGGAGCTGTTTTTT.

The chain combines TRBV9 with TRBJ2-2, with 8 nucleotides matching TRBD2. The CDR3 runs 15 residues. Germline V gene sequence: CDR1 SGDLS, CDR2 YYNGEE. V was clipped by 0 bases and J by 5 bases; unmatched bases: 3. The CDR3 sequence: CASSVGGGQTGELFF. The CDR3 coding sequence is TGTGCCAGCAGCGTAGGCGGGGGGCAAACCGGGGAGCTGTTTTTT.

The chain recombines TRBV28 with TRBJ2-1; 9 nucleotides agree with TRBD2. The CDR3 extends over 15 amino acids. With V trimmed by 5 bases and J by 3 bases, 5 bases remained unmatched. Germline V gives CDR1 MDHEN, CDR2 SYDVKM. For the CDR3, the DNA is TGTGCCAGCAGTCTTAGCGGGAGCTACTACAATGAGCAGTTCTTC. It is translated as CASSLSGSYYNEQFF.

The rearrangement joins TRBV6-5 to TRBJ2-7; perhaps TRBD2 as D (5 bases). V lost 0 bases, J lost 4 bases, and 13 bases lay in between. CDR3 length: 15 amino acids. Germline CDR1 and CDR2: MNHEY and SVGAGI. The CDR3 region is CASSYSARAPYEQYF. CDR3 sequence (DNA): TGTGCCAGCAGTTACTCAGCGAGGGCCCCTTACGAGCAGTACTTC.

The chain links TRBV14 to TRBJ2-3; 11 bases align to TRBD2. The CDR3 runs 16 residues. V dropped 0 bases and J dropped 5; count of bases not matched to a gene: 4. Germline values: CDR1 SGHDN, CDR2 FVKESK. As DNA, the CDR3 is TGTGCCAGCAGCCAAGAACTAGCGGGAGCGGGAGATACGCAGTATTTT. As protein: CASSQELAGAGDTQYF. The variable domain in full, with the rest retrieved from reference TRBV14 and TRBJ2-3, is EAGVTQFPSHSVIEKGQTVTLRCDPISGHDNLYWYRRVMGKEIKFLLHFVKESKQDESGMPNNRFLAERTGGTYSTLKVQPAELEDSGVYFCASSQELAGAGDTQYFGPGTRLTVL.

This chain connects TRBV7-9 to TRBJ2-7; D possibly matches TRBD1 or TRBD2 (5 bases each). CDR1 is SEHNR, CDR2 FQNEAQ, per germline (reference sequence). This CDR3 has 14 amino acids. V shed 1 base and J shed 4 bases, with 11 bases lying between them. The CDR3 DNA follows: TGTGCCAGCAGCTTAGGAGGGGTCTCTTACGAGCAGTACTTC. Translated, it gives CASSLGGVSYEQYF.

This clone has a single count. The sample contains more than one DNA sequence encoding this CDR3. The chain links TRBV28 to TRBJ2-2; D unresolved. CDR1 MDHEN and CDR2 SYDVKM come from the germline V gene. The CDR3 is made up of 15 amino acids. V lost 2 bases and J lost 2, with 9 bases in between. As DNA, the CDR3 is TGTGCCAGCAGTTTACTGTACCCTAACACCGGGGAGCTGTTTTTT. It codes for CASSLLYPNTGELFF.

V is TRBV7-3 and J is TRBJ2-5; D remains ambiguous. V was shortened by 9 bases and J by 4 bases, with 15 bases between the two germline ends. Germline CDR1 reads SGHTA; CDR2 reads FQGTGA. This CDR3 contains 13 residues. The CDR3 DNA sequence: TGTGCCAGTCTTCGAGAGGTCGGAGAGACCCAGTACTTC. This encodes CASLREVGETQYF.

The CDR3 protein is CASSPTPIDTQYF. The DNA for the CDR3 is TGTGCCAGCAGCCCCACACCTATAGATACGCAGTATTTT. This chain connects TRBV7-3 to TRBJ2-3; D is ambiguous. Germline-derived CDR1 and CDR2 are SGHTA and FQGTGA. The CDR3 has 13 amino acids. V lost 5 bases and J 5 bases, leaving 11 bases between the germline ends.

The chain uses TRBV6-4 and TRBJ2-3; 9 bases map to TRBD1. This CDR3 has 16 amino acids. Germline CDR1 is MRHNA and CDR2 is SNTAGT. The V segment lost 6 bases and the J segment 3 bases; nucleotides outside the gene matches: 10. CDR3 nucleotide sequence: TGTGCCAGCAGCCAGGCCGGGACAGGGAAAACAGATACGCAGTATTTT. It specifies CASSQAGTGKTDTQYF.

The J gene is TRBJ1-5, the V gene TRBV10-1; D unresolved. Germline values: CDR1 WNHNN, CDR2 SYGVQD (reference sequence). The germline V and J ends were trimmed by 3 bases and 1 base, with 1 base remaining between them. The CDR3 sequence is 12 residues long. In DNA form, the CDR3 reads TGCGCCAGCAGTGAAAGCAATCAGCCCCAGCATTTT. It specifies CASSESNQPQHF.

The DNA for the CDR3 is TGCAGCGTCGGGGGAAGCACAGATACGCAGTATTTT. This translates into CSVGGSTDTQYF. The chain links TRBV29-1 to TRBJ2-3; D might be TRBD2 (6 bases). Trimming pared 6 bases from V and 0 bases from J, leaving 7 bases between. The germline V gene encodes CDR1 SQVTM and CDR2 ANQGSEA. This CDR3 contains 12 residues.

V gene TRBV5-4 combines with J gene TRBJ1-1; 10 bases match TRBD1. Trimming removed 3 bases from V and 1 base from J; junction bases left unmatched: 3. CDR3 length equals 15 residues. Germline V gene data show CDR1 as SGHNT and CDR2 as YYREEE (reference sequence). The CDR3 reads CASSSWDRGNTEAFF. CDR3 coding DNA: TGTGCCAGCAGCTCGTGGGACAGGGGGAACACTGAAGCTTTCTTT.

The chain employs TRBV4-1 and TRBJ2-1; 10 bases align to TRBD2. J was trimmed by 2 bases and V by 1 base; bases with no gene match: 2. Germline CDR1 and CDR2: MGHRA and YSYEKL. The CDR3 has 16 residues. The CDR3 loop reads CASSQALAGAYNEQFF. CDR3 DNA sequence: TGCGCCAGCAGCCAAGCTCTAGCGGGAGCCTACAATGAGCAGTTCTTC.

The rearrangement links TRBV6-5 to TRBJ2-3; D is possibly TRBD2 (6 bases). Trimming took 5 bases from V and 7 from J, leaving 19 bases between them. Germline V gene lookup returns CDR1 MNHEY and CDR2 SVGAGI. CDR3 length equals 15 residues. CDR3 bases: TGTGCCAGCAGTAACTACTGCCGGGAGCACCATACGCAGTATTTT. It yields the protein CASSNYCREHHTQYF.